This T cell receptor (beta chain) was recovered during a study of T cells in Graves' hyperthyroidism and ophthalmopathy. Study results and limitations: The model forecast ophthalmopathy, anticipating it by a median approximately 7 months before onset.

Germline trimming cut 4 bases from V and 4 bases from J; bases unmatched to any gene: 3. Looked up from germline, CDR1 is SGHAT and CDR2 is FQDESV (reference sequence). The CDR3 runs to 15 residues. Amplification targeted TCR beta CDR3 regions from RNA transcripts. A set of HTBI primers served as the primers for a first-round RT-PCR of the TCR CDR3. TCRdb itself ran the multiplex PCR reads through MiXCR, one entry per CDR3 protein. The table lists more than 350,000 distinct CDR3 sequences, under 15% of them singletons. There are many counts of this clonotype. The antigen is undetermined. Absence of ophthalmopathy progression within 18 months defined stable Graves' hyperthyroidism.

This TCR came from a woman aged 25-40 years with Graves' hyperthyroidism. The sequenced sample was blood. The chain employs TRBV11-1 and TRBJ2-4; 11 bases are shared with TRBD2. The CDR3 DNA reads TGTGCCAGCAGCTATGGGACTAGCGGTAAAAACATTCAGTACTTC. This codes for CASSYGTSGKNIQYF.